Listed below are T cell receptor beta chains from one sample, sequenced in a study of shared clonotypes between healthy human individuals. Assay used: immunoSEQ multiplex PCR; TCRdb lists only in-frame clones, some missing. The data show about 1.1 million clones, 70% to 80% seen once. Sequences were obtained from memory CD4+ T cells from PBMCs. These receptor sequences come from a man aged 18 to 30 in good health. Some clones in this sample may be carry-over from other donors' samples. Each CDR3 is given with its conserved first and last residue. A D gene is named only where the DNA matches it firmly. Size tells how often a clone was seen (once, few, many) or the class of an expanded clone, and some rows leave it out.

clone_size	v_call	j_call	d_call	cdr3_aa	cdr3_nt
NA	TRBV4-1	TRBJ1-2	NA	CASSQVGQGNYGYTF	TGCGCCAGCAGCCAAGTAGGCCAGGGGAACTATGGCTACACCTTC
once	TRBV5-1	TRBJ2-3	TRBD2	CASSSIAGSPTDTQYF	TGCGCCAGCAGCAGTATAGCGGGATCCCCCACAGATACGCAGTATTTT
NA	TRBV5-1	TRBJ2-2	TRBD1	CASSPGPGQGNTGELFF	TGCGCCAGCAGCCCGGGGCCGGGACAGGGGAACACCGGGGAGCTGTTTTTT
once	TRBV30	TRBJ2-1	TRBD2	CAWRGAGGPHNEQFF	TGTGCCTGGAGGGGGGCGGGAGGGCCCCACAATGAGCAGTTCTTC
NA	TRBV4-1	TRBJ2-3	NA	CASSPGGITDTQYF	TGCGCCAGCAGCCCAGGGGGGATCACAGATACGCAGTATTTT
NA	TRBV6-5	TRBJ2-1	NA	CASSKDLQSYNEQFF	TGTGCCAGCAGCAAGGACTTACAATCCTACAATGAGCAGTTCTTC
NA	TRBV15	TRBJ1-1	NA	CATSSQRRAPQAFF	TGTGCCACCAGCTCCCAAAGGCGAGCCCCCCAAGCTTTCTTT
NA	TRBV9	TRBJ1-2	NA	CASSVGISHPNYGYTF	TGTGCCAGCAGCGTAGGCATCAGCCACCCTAACTATGGCTACACCTTC
few	TRBV18	TRBJ1-2	TRBD1	CASSPGQGSHYGYTF	TGTGCCAGCTCACCAGGACAGGGGTCCCACTATGGCTACACCTTC
NA	TRBV11-2	TRBJ1-1	NA	CASSQVGGGYAFF	TGTGCCAGCAGCCAAGTTGGAGGAGGGTATGCTTTCTTT
NA	TRBV5-6	TRBJ2-7	NA	CASSAVDEQYF	TGTGCCAGCAGCGCGGTAGACGAGCAGTACTTC
NA	TRBV7-2	TRBJ2-5	NA	CASSATRQFQETQYF	TGTGCCAGCAGCGCAACCAGACAGTTCCAAGAGACCCAGTACTTC
NA	TRBV7-9	TRBJ1-1	TRBD1	CASRGQAFTEAFF	TGTGCCAGCCGGGGACAGGCGTTCACTGAAGCTTTCTTT
NA	TRBV2	TRBJ1-4	TRBD1	CASSDRDRGSEKLFF	TGTGCCAGCAGTGACCGGGACAGGGGCTCTGAAAAACTGTTTTTT
NA	TRBV7-2	TRBJ2-1	NA	CASSLRWDEQFF	TGTGCCAGCAGCTTACGCTGGGATGAGCAGTTCTTC
NA	TRBV10-3	TRBJ2-1	TRBD2	CAITGLGGNEQFF	TGTGCCATCACGGGACTAGGAGGCAATGAGCAGTTCTTC
NA	TRBV7-8	TRBJ1-1	TRBD1	CASSLRGVTGGKVTEAFF	TGTGCCAGCAGCCTCCGGGGGGTGACAGGGGGCAAGGTTACTGAAGCTTTCTTT
NA	TRBV10-2	TRBJ2-1	NA	CASSVRGVGDRTFYEQFF	TGCGCCAGCAGTGTTAGGGGTGTAGGGGACCGAACCTTCTATGAGCAGTTCTTC
once	TRBV7-8	TRBJ2-7	TRBD1	CASSSGQGAGEQYF	TGTGCCAGCAGCTCCGGACAGGGGGCGGGTGAGCAGTACTTC
NA	TRBV18	TRBJ1-1	NA	CASSPNRVGTEAFF	TGTGCCAGCTCACCGAACAGGGTGGGCACTGAAGCTTTCTTT
NA	TRBV7-8	TRBJ2-7	TRBD2	CASSFRATSGGVYEQYF	TGTGCCAGCAGCTTCAGAGCGACTAGCGGGGGAGTCTACGAGCAGTACTTC
few	TRBV5-1	TRBJ1-1	NA	CASSPQPGNTEAFF	TGCGCCAGCAGCCCGCAGCCGGGGAACACTGAAGCTTTCTTT
NA	TRBV2	TRBJ2-7	NA	CASSESSYEQYF	TGTGCCAGCAGTGAAAGCAGCTACGAGCAGTACTTC
NA	TRBV18	TRBJ1-1	TRBD1	CASSPLGQMALNTEAFF	TGTGCCAGCTCACCACTGGGACAGATGGCACTGAACACTGAAGCTTTCTTT
NA	TRBV5-1	TRBJ2-3	TRBD2	CASSSIIGWEGLGDTQYF	TGCGCCAGCAGCTCTATAATCGGGTGGGAGGGCCTCGGAGATACGCAGTATTTT
NA	TRBV7-3	TRBJ2-7	TRBD2	CASSLGLAGAGEQYF	TGTGCCAGCAGCTTAGGGCTAGCGGGAGCCGGCGAGCAGTACTTC